This T cell receptor (beta chain) was captured in a study of T-cell memory formation after mild COVID-19. This clonotype was picked up a small number of times. TCRdb re-derived calls from the 5' RACE reads in MiXCR, one entry per CDR3 protein. The table lists 470,000 or so distinct CDR3 sequences, around 17% of them singletons. This receptor was obtained from a man aged 18 to 29 who had mild COVID-19 (a few samples of this study predate the infection). Cell type and time point are not known. Sample: PBMCs or a T cell subset sorted from them (not recorded which).

CDR3 protein: CASSGDPGQPLSGANVLTF. Here the CDR3 DNA reads TGTGCCAGCAGCGGAGACCCGGGACAGCCTTTATCTGGGGCCAACGTCCTGACTTTC. The genes are TRBV9 and TRBJ2-6; 7 bases match TRBD1. Germline CDR1 reads SGDLS; CDR2 reads YYNGEE. The trim removed 3 bases at V and 1 base at J, leaving 13 bases unmatched. The CDR3 spans 19 residues. Drawing the rest from reference TRBV9 and TRBJ2-6, the complete variable domain is DSGVTQTPKHLITATGQRVTLRCSPRSGDLSVYWYQQSLDQGLQFLIQYYNGEERAKGNILERFSAQQFPDLHSELNLSSLELGDSALYFCASSGDPGQPLSGANVLTFGAGSRLTVL.